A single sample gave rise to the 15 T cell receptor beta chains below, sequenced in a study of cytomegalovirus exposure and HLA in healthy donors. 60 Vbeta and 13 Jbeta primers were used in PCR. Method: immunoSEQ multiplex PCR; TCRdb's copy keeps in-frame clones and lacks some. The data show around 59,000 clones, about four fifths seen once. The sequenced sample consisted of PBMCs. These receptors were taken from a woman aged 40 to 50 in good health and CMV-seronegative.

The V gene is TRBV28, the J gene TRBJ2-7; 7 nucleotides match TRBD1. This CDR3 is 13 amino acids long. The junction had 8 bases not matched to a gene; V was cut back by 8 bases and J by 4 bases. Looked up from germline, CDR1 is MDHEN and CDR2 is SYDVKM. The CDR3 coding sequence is TGTGCCAGCCTGGAGAGGGGGCATTACGAGCAGTACTTC. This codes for CASLERGHYEQYF.

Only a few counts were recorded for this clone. The CDR3 loop reads CASSFRTSSNSTDTQYF. The CDR3 DNA reads TGTGCCAGCAGCTTCAGGACTAGCTCGAATAGCACAGATACGCAGTATTTT. The chain employs TRBV7-9 and TRBJ2-3; TRBD2 agrees at 8 bases. Germline V gene lookup returns CDR1 SEHNR and CDR2 FQNEAQ (reference sequence). The CDR3 is 17 amino acids. After removal of 3 bases from V and 0 bases from J, the junction contained 8 bases not matched to a gene.

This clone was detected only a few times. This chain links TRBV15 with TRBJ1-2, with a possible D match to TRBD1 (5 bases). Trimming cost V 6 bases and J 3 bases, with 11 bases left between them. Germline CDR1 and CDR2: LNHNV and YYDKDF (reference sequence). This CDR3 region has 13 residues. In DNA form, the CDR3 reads TGTGCCACCAGGAGTGGGGCCTACTATGGCTACACCTTC. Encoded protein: CATRSGAYYGYTF.

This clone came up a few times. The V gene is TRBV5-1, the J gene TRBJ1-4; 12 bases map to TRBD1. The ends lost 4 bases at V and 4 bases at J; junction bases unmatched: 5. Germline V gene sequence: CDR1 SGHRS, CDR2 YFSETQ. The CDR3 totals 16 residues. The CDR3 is CASSKGQGAGNEKLFF. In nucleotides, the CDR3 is TGCGCCAGCAGCAAGGGACAGGGGGCGGGTAATGAAAAACTGTTTTTT.

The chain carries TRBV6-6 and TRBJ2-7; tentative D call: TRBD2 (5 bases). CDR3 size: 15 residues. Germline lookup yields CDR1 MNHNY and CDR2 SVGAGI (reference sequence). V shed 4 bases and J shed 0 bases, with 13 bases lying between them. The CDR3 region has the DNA TGTGCCAGCAGTTCCGAGGGAGAGGGCTCCTACGAGCAGTACTTC. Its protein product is CASSSEGEGSYEQYF.

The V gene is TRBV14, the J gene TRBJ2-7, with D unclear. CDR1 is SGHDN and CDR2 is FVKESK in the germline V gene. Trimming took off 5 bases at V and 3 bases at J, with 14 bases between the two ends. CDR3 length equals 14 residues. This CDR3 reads CASSGQFGFYEQYF. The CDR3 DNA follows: TGTGCCAGCAGCGGGCAGTTTGGGTTCTACGAGCAGTACTTC.

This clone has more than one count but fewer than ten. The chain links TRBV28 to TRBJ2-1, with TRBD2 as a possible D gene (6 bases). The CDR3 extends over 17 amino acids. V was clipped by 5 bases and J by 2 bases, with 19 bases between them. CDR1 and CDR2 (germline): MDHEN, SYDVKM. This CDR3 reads CASSAAEGRGPYNEQFF. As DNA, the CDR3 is TGTGCCAGCAGTGCAGCGGAGGGCCGGGGCCCCTACAATGAGCAGTTCTTC. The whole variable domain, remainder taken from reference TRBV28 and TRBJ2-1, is DVKVTQSSRYLVKRTGEKVFLECVQDMDHENMFWYRQDPGLGLRLIYFSYDVKMKEKGDIPEGYSVSREKKERFSLILESASTNQTSMYLCASSAAEGRGPYNEQFFGPGTRLTVL.

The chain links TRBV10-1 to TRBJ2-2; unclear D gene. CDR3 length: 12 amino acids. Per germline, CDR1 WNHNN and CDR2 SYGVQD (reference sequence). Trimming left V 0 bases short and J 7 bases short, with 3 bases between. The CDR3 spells CASSESHGELFF. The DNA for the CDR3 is TGCGCCAGCAGTGAGTCCCACGGGGAGCTGTTTTTT.

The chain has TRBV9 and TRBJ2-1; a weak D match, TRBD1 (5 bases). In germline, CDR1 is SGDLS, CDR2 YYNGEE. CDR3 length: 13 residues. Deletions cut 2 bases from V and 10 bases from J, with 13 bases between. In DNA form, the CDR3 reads TGTGCCAGCAGCGTGTCCGGACACCGGGAGCAGTTCTTC. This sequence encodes CASSVSGHREQFF.

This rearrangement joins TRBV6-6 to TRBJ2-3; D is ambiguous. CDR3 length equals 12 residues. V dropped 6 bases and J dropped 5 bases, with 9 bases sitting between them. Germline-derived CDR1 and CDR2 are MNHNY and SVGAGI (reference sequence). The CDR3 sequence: CASSPGGDTQYF. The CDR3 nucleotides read TGTGCCAGCAGCCCCGGTGGAGATACGCAGTATTTT.

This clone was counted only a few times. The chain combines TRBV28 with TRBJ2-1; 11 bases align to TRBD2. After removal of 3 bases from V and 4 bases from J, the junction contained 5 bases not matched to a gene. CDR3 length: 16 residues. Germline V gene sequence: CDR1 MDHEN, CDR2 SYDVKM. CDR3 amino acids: CASSFSSGRKYNEQFF. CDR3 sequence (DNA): TGTGCCAGCAGTTTCTCTAGCGGGAGGAAGTACAATGAGCAGTTCTTC. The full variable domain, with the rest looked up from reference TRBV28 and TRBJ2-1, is DVKVTQSSRYLVKRTGEKVFLECVQDMDHENMFWYRQDPGLGLRLIYFSYDVKMKEKGDIPEGYSVSREKKERFSLILESASTNQTSMYLCASSFSSGRKYNEQFFGPGTRLTVL.

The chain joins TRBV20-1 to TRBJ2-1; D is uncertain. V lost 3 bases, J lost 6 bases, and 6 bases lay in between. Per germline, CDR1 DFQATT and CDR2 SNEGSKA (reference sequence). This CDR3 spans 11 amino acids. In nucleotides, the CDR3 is TGCAGTGCTAGTTCTCCCAATGAGCAGTTCTTC. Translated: CSASSPNEQFF.

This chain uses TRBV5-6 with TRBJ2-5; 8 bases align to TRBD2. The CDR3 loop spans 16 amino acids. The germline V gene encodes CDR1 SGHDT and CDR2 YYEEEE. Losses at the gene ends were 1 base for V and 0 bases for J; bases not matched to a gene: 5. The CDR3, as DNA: TGTGCCAGCAGCTTGTATAGCGGGAATTACCAAGAGACCCAGTACTTC. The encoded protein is CASSLYSGNYQETQYF.

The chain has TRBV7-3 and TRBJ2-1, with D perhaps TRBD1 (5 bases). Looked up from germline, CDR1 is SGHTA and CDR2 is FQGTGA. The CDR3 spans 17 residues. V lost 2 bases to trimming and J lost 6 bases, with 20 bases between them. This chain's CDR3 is CASSLGSGSQPTNEQFF. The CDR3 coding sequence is TGTGCCAGCAGCTTAGGGTCAGGGTCGCAACCTACCAATGAGCAGTTCTTC.

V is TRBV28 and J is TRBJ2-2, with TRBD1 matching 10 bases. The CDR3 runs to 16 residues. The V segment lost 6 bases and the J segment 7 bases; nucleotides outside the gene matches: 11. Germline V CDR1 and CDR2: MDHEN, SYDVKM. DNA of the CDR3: TGTGCCAGCAGAGGACCGGGACAGGGGATGATCGGGGAGCTGTTTTTT. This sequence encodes CASRGPGQGMIGELFF.